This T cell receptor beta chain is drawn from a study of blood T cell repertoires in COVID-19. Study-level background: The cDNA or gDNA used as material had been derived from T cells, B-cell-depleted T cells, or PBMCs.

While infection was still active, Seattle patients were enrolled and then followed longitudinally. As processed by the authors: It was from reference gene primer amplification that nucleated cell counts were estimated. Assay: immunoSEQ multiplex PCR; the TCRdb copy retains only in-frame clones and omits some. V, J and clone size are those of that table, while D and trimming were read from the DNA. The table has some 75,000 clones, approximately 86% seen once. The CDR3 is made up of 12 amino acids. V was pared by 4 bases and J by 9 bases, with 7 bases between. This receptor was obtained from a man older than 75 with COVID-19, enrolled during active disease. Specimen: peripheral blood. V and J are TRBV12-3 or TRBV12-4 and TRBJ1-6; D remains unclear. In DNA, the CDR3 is TGTGCCAGCAGTTCTAATTTTTCACCCCTCCACTTT. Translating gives CASSSNFSPLHF.